This T cell receptor beta chain appears in the sequencing data of a study of monozygotic twins with inflammatory bowel disease. Study outcomes and limitations: Variability may have been added to patient repertoires by differing immunosuppressive treatments. With others, IBD patients shared fewer clonotypes than healthy twins did, especially with disease activity. Whereas healthy co-twins had higher TCRbeta diversity (inverse Simpson), IBD patients had lower diversity.

Eight separate reactions for every sample produced the cDNA. Following a re-call of the 5' RACE reads, TCRdb has one entry per CDR3 protein and lacks DNA. The sample's table shows 440,000 or so distinct CDR3 sequences. The CDR3 has 18 residues. Germline assignment: CDR1 LNHNV and CDR2 YYDKDF (reference sequence). Comment on this clonotype: Antigen unknown.

This receptor was obtained from a human donor with ulcerative colitis or Crohn's disease, or a healthy co-twin of an affected twin (not recorded which). This chain connects TRBV15 to TRBJ2-3; there is no DNA to check the TCRdb D call of TRBD1. Specimen: blood. This CDR3 is CATSRLGAVLLGTDTQYF.